This note documents a single T cell receptor beta chain sequence. The data stem from a study of sequential checkpoint blockade in melanoma. TCRdb keeps only in-frame clones here, not all; method: immunoSEQ multiplex PCR. The sample includes roughly 20,000 clones, around 76% seen only once; the top ten take approximately 35%. As for treatment: randomized to nivolumab then ipilimumab (arm A) or the reverse (arm B). PBMC sorting kept live CD3+CD8+ cells without CD19 or CD56. CDR1 MNHNS and CDR2 SASEGT come from the germline V gene. Trimming pared 6 bases from V and 4 bases from J, leaving 9 bases between. The length of the CDR3 is 12 residues.

This receptor was identified in a human donor with melanoma. The V and J genes are TRBV6-1 and TRBJ1-1; D call uncertain. Sample: CD8+ T cells sorted from blood (inferred from file names), taken from a patient given nivolumab and ipilimumab in sequence. CDR3 DNA sequence: TGTGCCAGCAGGTTCGGGAGCACTGAAGCTTTCTTT. This gives the protein CASRFGSTEAFF.